The clone carrying this TCR beta chain was picked up one time. Its antigen remains unknown. CDR1 is SGHVS and CDR2 is FNYEAQ in the germline V gene. Trimming removed 0 bases from V and 3 bases from J; junction bases left unmatched: 13. The CDR3 contains 19 residues. The sample is drawn from a study of Tregs in tolerant kidney transplant recipients. Repertoires were generated with immunoSEQ multiplex PCR, while TCRdb's copy carries only in-frame clones and drops some. The table records under 300,000 clones, about 80% of them present only once. Findings and limits, study-wide: Tregs expanded with activated donor B cells seemed most donor-specific. Biological reproducibility was not directly addressed in this study. Validation in larger populations is needed because few patients were studied.

Unstimulated Tregs (CD4+CD25+CD127-) and CD4+CD25- non-Tregs were sorted from PBMCs. This TCR came from a human donor in good health. Sequenced material: CD4+ T cells from blood. The chain uses TRBV7-6 and TRBJ2-3; TRBD2 matches at 9 bases. This chain's CDR3 is CASSLAGALAGLGTDTQYF. The CDR3 DNA sequence: TGTGCCAGCAGCTTAGCGGGAGCGCTAGCGGGATTGGGGACAGATACGCAGTATTTT.